The 2 T cell receptor beta chains given below trace back to one sample, sequenced in a study of patients and donors after allogeneic stem cell transplantation. Using its own MiXCR run on the RT-PCR reads, TCRdb lists one record per CDR3 protein. The table records some 960,000 distinct CDR3 sequences, about a sixth of them present only once. Source material: blood, either unsorted or a sorted T cell fraction (not recorded which). These receptors were taken from a human donor who was either an allogeneic HSCT recipient or a stem cell or donor lymphocyte infusion donor (not recorded which). It is not recorded whose cells these are; they may come from a transplant donor.

The chain joins TRBV30 to TRBJ2-2; D is unclear. The germline V gene encodes CDR1 GTSNPN and CDR2 SVGIG (reference sequence). Trimming removed 5 bases at V and 2 bases at J, with 9 bases between. The CDR3 consists of 13 residues. For the CDR3, the DNA is TGTGCCTGGGCCGGGTATAACACCGGGGAGCTGTTTTTT. Amino acid sequence: CAWAGYNTGELFF.

This clonotype was found a few times. The CDR3 DNA follows: TGTGCCAGCAGCGGTAATAGCGGGGGACACAATGAGCAGTTCTTC. Translating gives CASSGNSGGHNEQFF. The chain couples TRBV25-1 to TRBJ2-1; TRBD2 matches at 9 bases. The V and J ends lost 6 bases and 5 bases, in that order; junction bases with no gene match: 8. The CDR3 runs 15 residues. Per germline, CDR1 MGHDK and CDR2 SYGVNS.